Presented here are 21 T cell receptor beta chains from one specimen sequenced in a study of T cell responses to AZD1222 COVID-19 vaccine. The table came from immunoSEQ multiplex PCR; TCRdb's copy has only in-frame clones and leaves some out. The sample gives 26,000 or so clones, roughly 84% of which show up once; 34% is in the top ten. Specimen: peripheral blood, collected 28 days after the second AZD1222 dose. Source of these receptors: an adult who received the AZD1222 COVID-19 vaccine.

Only one count was recorded for this clone. The rearrangement joins TRBV3-1 (or the pseudogene TRBV3-2) to TRBJ2-3, with D possibly being TRBD1 (6 bases). This CDR3 has 14 amino acids. Germline loops: CDR1 LGHDT, CDR2 YNNKEL (reference sequence). V was shortened by 5 bases and J by 6 bases, with 15 bases between the two germline ends. The chain's CDR3 is CASSTPGHSDTQYF. In DNA form, the CDR3 reads TGTGCCAGCAGCACACCGGGACATAGCGATACGCAGTATTTT.

This sequence joins TRBV10-3 and TRBJ2-2, with TRBD1 as a possible D gene (6 bases). V lost 4 bases, J lost 4 bases, and 13 bases lay in between. The germline CDR1 and CDR2 sequences are ENHRY and SYGVKD. The CDR3 has 15 residues. The DNA of the CDR3 is TGTGCCATCAGTGTTGACAGGACCTTCACCGGGGAGCTGTTTTTT. It yields the protein CAISVDRTFTGELFF.

This clone was observed a single time. The chain has TRBV2 and TRBJ1-1, with D maybe TRBD1 (5 bases). This CDR3 region has 14 residues. Germline V gene lookup returns CDR1 SNHLY and CDR2 FYNNEI. The V end lost 3 bases, the J end lost 3 bases, and 11 bases lay between the germline ends. CDR3 in amino acids: CASSETARDTEAFF. CDR3 nucleotide sequence: TGTGCCAGCAGTGAGACAGCGAGGGACACTGAAGCTTTCTTT.

The V and J genes are TRBV12-3 or TRBV12-4 and TRBJ1-5; tentative D call: TRBD1 (5 bases). V was cut by 7 bases and J by 2 bases, with 9 bases left in between. The CDR3 covers 13 residues. This CDR3 reads CASTRQRNQPQHF. The CDR3 nucleotides are TGTGCCAGCACCCGACAGCGCAATCAGCCCCAGCATTTT.

This clone is classed as medium-sized. The rearrangement links TRBV27 to TRBJ1-2; D is perhaps TRBD1 (5 bases). Trimming left V 5 bases short and J 6 bases short, with 19 bases between. The CDR3 length is 15 residues. CDR1 MNHEY and CDR2 SMNVEV come from the germline V gene (reference sequence). CDR3 DNA sequence: TGTGCCAGCAGTCTAACCCGGGGCGGTCTGAATGGCTACACCTTC. Its translation: CASSLTRGGLNGYTF.

V and J are TRBV6-1 and TRBJ1-2; D is unclear. The V and J ends lost 1 base and 1 base respectively, with 7 bases between them. Per germline, CDR1 MNHNS and CDR2 SASEGT. The CDR3 covers 14 residues. CDR3 nucleotides: TGTGCCAGCAGTGAAGGGGCAGTTAACTATGGCTACACCTTC. Its protein product is CASSEGAVNYGYTF.

The V gene is TRBV29-1, the J gene TRBJ1-3, with D uncertain. Trimming left V 7 bases short and J 0 bases short, with 10 bases between. The CDR3 is made up of 13 amino acids. Germline V gene sequence: CDR1 SQVTM, CDR2 ANQGSEA. The DNA for the CDR3 is TGCAGCGCTAACACTAACTCTGGAAACACCATATATTTT. It yields the protein CSANTNSGNTIYF. The entire variable domain, with the rest obtained from reference TRBV29-1 and TRBJ1-3, is as follows: SAVISQKPSRDICQRGTSLTIQCQVDSQVTMMFWYRQQPGQSLTLIATANQGSEATYESGFVIDKFPISRPNLTFSTLTVSNMSPEDSSIYLCSANTNSGNTIYFGEGSWLTVV.

A single count supports this clone. The rearrangement joins TRBV11-2 to TRBJ1-5; D remains unclear. The V and J ends lost 5 bases and 4 bases respectively, with 15 bases between them. CDR1 is SGHAT and CDR2 is FQNNGV in the germline V gene. This CDR3 has 15 amino acids. Written as DNA, the CDR3 is TGTGCCAGCAGCGTCTCAGGAGCAATTAATCAGCCCCAGCATTTT. It translates to CASSVSGAINQPQHF.

The chain couples TRBV5-6 to TRBJ1-5; 10 positions match TRBD1. This CDR3 contains 15 residues. V dropped 4 bases and J dropped 5; count of bases not matched to a gene: 6. Per the germline V gene, CDR1 is SGHDT and CDR2 is YYEEEE. CDR3 amino acids: CASSRDRGPHQPQHF. CDR3 nucleotide sequence: TGTGCCAGCAGCCGGGACAGGGGACCCCATCAGCCCCAGCATTTT.

V and J are TRBV29-1 and TRBJ2-2; D is perhaps TRBD1 (5 bases). Trimming took 2 bases from V and 9 from J, leaving 7 bases between them. Germline V gene lookup returns CDR1 SQVTM and CDR2 ANQGSEA. The CDR3 length is 11 residues. The CDR3 bases are TGCAGCGTTGAAAGGGGCCGGGAGCTGTTTTTT. Translated, it gives CSVERGRELFF.

The V gene is TRBV6-4, the J gene TRBJ2-3; a possible D gene is TRBD2 (6 bases). The V gene's germline CDR1 is MRHNA and CDR2 SNTAGT. V dropped 4 bases and J dropped 8 bases, with 13 bases sitting between them. The CDR3 has 13 residues. The CDR3 bases are TGTGCCAGCAGTGGCGAGGAGGGGAGTACGCAGTATTTT. As protein: CASSGEEGSTQYF.

The chain couples TRBV28 to TRBJ1-1; D is perhaps TRBD1 (5 bases). V lost 3 bases and J 4 bases, leaving 9 bases between the germline ends. CDR1 and CDR2 (germline): MDHEN, SYDVKM. The CDR3 sequence is 13 residues long. This CDR3 is CASSLPGRTEAFF. The CDR3 DNA follows: TGTGCCAGCAGTTTGCCAGGGCGCACTGAAGCTTTCTTT.

This clone was seen just once. CDR3 in DNA: TGTGCCAGCAAGCGGGTAGATACGCAGTATTTT. Protein sequence: CASKRVDTQYF. The genes are TRBV27 and TRBJ2-3; D perhaps matches TRBD2 (6 bases). The V gene's germline CDR1 is MNHEY and CDR2 SMNVEV (reference sequence). The V end was cut by 7 bases, the J end by 5 bases, with 7 bases between. CDR3 length: 11 amino acids.

CDR3 DNA sequence: TGTGCCAGCAGCTTGGGGGTGGGACTAGCGGGAGCAGAGACCCAGTACTTC. It codes for CASSLGVGLAGAETQYF. The chain uses TRBV5-4 and TRBJ2-5; 14 positions agree with TRBD2. Germline CDR1 SGHNT, CDR2 YYREEE (reference sequence). The CDR3 runs 17 residues. V trimming: 0 bases; J trimming: 4 bases; junction bases outside the gene matches: 5.

This clone was counted a single time. This chain joins TRBV19 and TRBJ1-2, with D uncertain. Germline CDR1 LNHDA, CDR2 SQIVND (reference sequence). V gave up 5 bases and J gave up 6 bases, with 13 bases separating them. The CDR3 spans 13 residues. CDR3 sequence reads: CASSWTVNHGYTF. The DNA for the CDR3 is TGTGCCAGTAGTTGGACGGTAAACCATGGCTACACCTTC.

The chain uses TRBV15 and TRBJ2-1, with D perhaps TRBD2 (6 bases). V was trimmed by 2 bases and J by 0 bases, leaving 14 bases between them. The germline gives CDR1 LNHNV, CDR2 YYDKDF (reference sequence). This CDR3 region has 17 residues. This CDR3 is CATSRPGQRASYNEQFF. CDR3 nucleotides: TGTGCCACCAGCAGACCCGGTCAGCGGGCCTCCTACAATGAGCAGTTCTTC.

The rearrangement uses TRBV3-1 (or the pseudogene TRBV3-2) and TRBJ2-7; D call uncertain. Trimming left V 1 base short and J 7 bases short, with 8 bases between. The CDR3 sequence is 12 residues long. Germline V gives CDR1 LGHDT, CDR2 YNNKEL (reference sequence). CDR3 residues: CASSQGSAEQYF. CDR3 coding DNA: TGTGCCAGCAGCCAAGGAAGCGCTGAGCAGTACTTC.

V usage is TRBV28 and J usage is TRBJ2-3; 10 bases are a match to TRBD2. Germline V lookup: CDR1 MDHEN, CDR2 SYDVKM. The CDR3 is 15 amino acids. The junction had 4 bases not matched to a gene; V was cut back by 5 bases and J by 2 bases. CDR3 loop: CASSTLAGLTDTQYF. In DNA form, the CDR3 reads TGTGCCAGCAGTACACTAGCGGGGCTCACAGATACGCAGTATTTT.

The rearrangement uses TRBV29-1 and TRBJ1-2, with no clear D. Germline V gene data show CDR1 as SQVTM and CDR2 as ANQGSEA. Trimming took off 5 bases at V and 2 bases at J, with 9 bases between the two ends. CDR3 size: 12 residues. The CDR3, as DNA: TGCAGCGTTCAAACTGCAAACTATGGCTACACCTTC. As protein: CSVQTANYGYTF.

This clone was seen a single time. CDR3 sequence: CASSIVGRSGAAEAFF. CDR3 nucleotide sequence: TGTGCCAGTAGTATAGTGGGTAGGTCAGGGGCGGCTGAAGCTTTCTTT. This sequence joins TRBV19 and TRBJ1-1; a weak D match, TRBD1 (6 bases). From germline, CDR1 is LNHDA and CDR2 SQIVND (reference sequence). The V and J ends lost 1 base and 6 bases respectively, with 18 bases between them. CDR3 length: 16 amino acids. Filled out from reference TRBV19 and TRBJ1-1, the complete variable domain reads DGGITQSPKYLFRKEGQNVTLSCEQNLNHDAMYWYRQDPGQGLRLIYYSQIVNDFQKGDIAEGYSVSREKKESFPLTVTSAQKNPTAFYLCASSIVGRSGAAEAFFGQGTRLTVV.

V and J are TRBV5-4 and TRBJ2-3; D is ambiguous. CDR3 length: 15 residues. The ends were cut back, 0 bases at V and 1 base at J, with 9 bases in the middle. Germline loops: CDR1 SGHNT, CDR2 YYREEE (reference sequence). The CDR3 nucleotides are TGTGCCAGCAGCTTGGACGGTCGGGGCACAGATACGCAGTATTTT. Translating it yields CASSLDGRGTDTQYF.